The T cell receptor beta chain described here comes from a study of early T cells in non-severe SARS-CoV-2 infection. Study findings and constraints: Private and CD4 specificities were missed by VDJdb matching, which favored anti-spike CD8 responses.

The J segment lost 3 bases and the V segment lost 7 bases, leaving 13 bases of the junction unmatched. This CDR3 region has 16 residues. Germline CDR1 SNHLY, CDR2 FYNNEI. Each single cDNA molecule received a unique molecular identifier. TCRdb re-derived calls from the 5' RACE reads in MiXCR, one entry per CDR3 protein. Among about 98,000 distinct CDR3 sequences listed, 8% to 13% were seen once. This clonotype was detected a few times. What it recognizes is unknown. The sample taken for sequencing was whole blood. The sequence derives from an adult who was a healthcare worker with PCR-confirmed SARS-CoV-2 infection or an uninfected control (not recorded which). The chain carries TRBV2 and TRBJ1-1; TRBD1 matches 8 bases. CDR3 amino acids: CASTDPGQASHTEAFF. The CDR3 DNA is TGTGCCAGCACTGACCCGGGACAGGCGTCTCACACTGAAGCTTTCTTT.